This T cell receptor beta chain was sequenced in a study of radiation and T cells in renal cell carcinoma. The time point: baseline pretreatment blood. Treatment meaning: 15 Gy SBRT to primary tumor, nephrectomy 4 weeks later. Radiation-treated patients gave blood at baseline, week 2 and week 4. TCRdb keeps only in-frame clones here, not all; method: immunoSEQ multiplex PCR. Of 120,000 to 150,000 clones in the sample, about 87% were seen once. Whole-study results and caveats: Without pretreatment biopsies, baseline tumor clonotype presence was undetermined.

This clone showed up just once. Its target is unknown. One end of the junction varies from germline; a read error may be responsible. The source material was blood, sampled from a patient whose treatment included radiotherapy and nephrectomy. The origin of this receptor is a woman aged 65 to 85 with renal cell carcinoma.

As DNA, the CDR3 is TGTGTCAGCAGCGTAGACCTCGAGTCTGGAAACACCATATATTTT. Its translation is CVSSVDLESGNTIYF. The chain has TRBV9 and TRBJ1-3; D not certain. This CDR3 region has 15 residues. The germline gives CDR1 SGDLS, CDR2 YYNGEE. Complete variable domain (other parts from reference TRBV9 and TRBJ1-3): DSGVTQTPKHLITATGQRVTLRCSPRSGDLSVYWYQQSLDQGLQFLIQYYNGEERAKGNILERFSAQQFPDLHSELNLSSLELGDSALYFCVSSVDLESGNTIYFGEGSWLTVV.